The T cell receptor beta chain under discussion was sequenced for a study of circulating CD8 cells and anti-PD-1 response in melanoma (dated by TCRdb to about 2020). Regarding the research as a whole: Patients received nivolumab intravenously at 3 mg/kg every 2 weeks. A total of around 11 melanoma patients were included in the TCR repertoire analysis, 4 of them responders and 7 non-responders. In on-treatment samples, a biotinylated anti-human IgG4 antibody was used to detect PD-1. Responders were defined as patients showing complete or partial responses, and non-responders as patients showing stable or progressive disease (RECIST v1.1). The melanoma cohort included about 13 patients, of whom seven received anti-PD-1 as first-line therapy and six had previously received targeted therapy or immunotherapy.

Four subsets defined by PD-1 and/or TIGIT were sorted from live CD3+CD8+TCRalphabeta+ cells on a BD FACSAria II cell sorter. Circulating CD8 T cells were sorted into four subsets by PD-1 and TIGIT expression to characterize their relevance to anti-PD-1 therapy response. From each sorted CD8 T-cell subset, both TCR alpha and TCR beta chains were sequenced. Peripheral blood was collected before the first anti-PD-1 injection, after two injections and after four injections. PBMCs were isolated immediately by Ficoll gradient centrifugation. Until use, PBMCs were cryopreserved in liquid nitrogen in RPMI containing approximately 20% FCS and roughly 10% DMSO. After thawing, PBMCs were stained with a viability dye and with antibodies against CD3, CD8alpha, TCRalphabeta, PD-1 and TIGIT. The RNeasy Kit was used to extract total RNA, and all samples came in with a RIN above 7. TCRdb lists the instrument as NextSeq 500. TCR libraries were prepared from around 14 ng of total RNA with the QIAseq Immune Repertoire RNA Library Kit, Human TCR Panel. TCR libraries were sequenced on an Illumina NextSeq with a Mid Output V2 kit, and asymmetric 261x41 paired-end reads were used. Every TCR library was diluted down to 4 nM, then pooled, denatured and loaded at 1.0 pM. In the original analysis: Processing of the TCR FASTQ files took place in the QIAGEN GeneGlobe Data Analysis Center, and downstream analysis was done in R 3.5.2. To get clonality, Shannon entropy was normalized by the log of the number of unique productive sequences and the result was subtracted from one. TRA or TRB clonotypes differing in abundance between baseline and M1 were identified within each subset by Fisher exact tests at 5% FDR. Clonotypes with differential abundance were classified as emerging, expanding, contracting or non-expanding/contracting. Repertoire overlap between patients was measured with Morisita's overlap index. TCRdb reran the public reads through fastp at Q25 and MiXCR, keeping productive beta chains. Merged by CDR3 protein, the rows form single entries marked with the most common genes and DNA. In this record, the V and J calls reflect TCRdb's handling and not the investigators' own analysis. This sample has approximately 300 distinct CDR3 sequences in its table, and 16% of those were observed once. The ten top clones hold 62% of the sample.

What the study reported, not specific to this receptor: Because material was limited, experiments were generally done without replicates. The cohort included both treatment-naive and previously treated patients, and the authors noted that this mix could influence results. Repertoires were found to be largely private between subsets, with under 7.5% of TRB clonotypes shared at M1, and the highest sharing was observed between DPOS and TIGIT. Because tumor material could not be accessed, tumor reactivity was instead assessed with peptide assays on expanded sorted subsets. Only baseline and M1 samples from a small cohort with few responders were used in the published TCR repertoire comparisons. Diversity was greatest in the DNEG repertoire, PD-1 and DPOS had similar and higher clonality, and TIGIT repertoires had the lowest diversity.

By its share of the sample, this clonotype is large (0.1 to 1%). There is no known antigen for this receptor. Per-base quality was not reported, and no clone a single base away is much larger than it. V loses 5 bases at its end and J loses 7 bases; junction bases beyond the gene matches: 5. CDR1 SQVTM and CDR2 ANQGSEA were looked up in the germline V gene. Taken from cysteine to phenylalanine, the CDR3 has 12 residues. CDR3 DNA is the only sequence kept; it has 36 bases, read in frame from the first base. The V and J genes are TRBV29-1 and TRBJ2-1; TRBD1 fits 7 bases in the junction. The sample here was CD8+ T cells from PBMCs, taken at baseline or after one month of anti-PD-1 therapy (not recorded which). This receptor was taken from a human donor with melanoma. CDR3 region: CSVTGVVNEQFF. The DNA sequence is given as TGCAGCGTTACAGGGGTTGTGAATGAGCAGTTCTTC.